The 19 T cell receptor beta chains listed next were all sequenced from one sample in a study of blood T cell repertoires in COVID-19. Profiling relied on immunoSEQ multiplex PCR, and the TCRdb table lists in-frame clones only, not all of them. The sample has more than 110,000 clones; almost 85% are singletons. The sequenced sample consisted of PBMCs or T cells enriched from blood (not recorded which). These receptors all stem from a middle-aged man with acute COVID-19.

There are a few counts of this clone. The chain has TRBV9 and TRBJ1-2, with D uncertain. V was trimmed by 6 bases and J by 5 bases, leaving 17 bases between them. Germline V gene lookup returns CDR1 SGDLS and CDR2 YYNGEE. The CDR3 sequence is 14 residues long. CDR3 loop: CASTPAITFYGYTF. CDR3 nucleotides: TGTGCCAGCACGCCTGCGATAACTTTTTATGGCTACACCTTC.

The chain carries TRBV28 and TRBJ2-7; 9 bases map to TRBD1. Unmatched junction bases numbered 4, after V lost 2 bases and J lost 2 bases. The germline V gene has CDR1 MDHEN and CDR2 SYDVKM. The CDR3 contains 15 residues. The CDR3 bases are TGTGCCAGCAGTTTAGGGACAGGGACGACCTACGAGCAGTACTTC. Translation: CASSLGTGTTYEQYF.

The chain has TRBV7-8 and TRBJ1-2; D is possibly TRBD1 (6 bases). Germline assignment: CDR1 SGHVS and CDR2 FQNEAQ. This CDR3 spans 15 amino acids. Trimming cost V 5 bases and J 5 bases, with 18 bases left between them. CDR3 residues: CASSPSDSFYYGYTF. DNA of the CDR3: TGTGCCAGCAGCCCATCGGACAGCTTCTATTATGGCTACACCTTC.

V and J are TRBV10-3 and TRBJ1-1, with TRBD1 matching 7 bases. With V trimmed by 3 bases and J by 7 bases, 11 bases remained unmatched. This CDR3 region has 15 residues. CDR1 is ENHRY, CDR2 SYGVKD, per germline. The CDR3 DNA sequence: TGTGCCATCAGTGAACTCAAACAGGGGCTTGGTGAAGCTTTCTTT. It yields the protein CAISELKQGLGEAFF.

The chain carries TRBV4-1 and TRBJ2-3; 8 bases agree with TRBD2. V was clipped by 4 bases and J by 5 bases; unmatched bases: 11. This CDR3 has 16 residues. Germline CDR1 MGHRA, CDR2 YSYEKL. The CDR3 loop is CASSPTGLATEDTQYF. CDR3 DNA: TGCGCCAGCAGCCCGACTGGACTAGCTACAGAAGATACGCAGTATTTT.

This chain joins TRBV5-8 and TRBJ1-2; 7 bases match TRBD1. The germline CDR1 and CDR2 sequences are SGHTS and YDEGEE. With 1 base clipped from V and 4 bases from J, the junction kept 10 bases outside the gene matches. The CDR3 is made up of 16 amino acids. This chain's CDR3 is CASSLSPTGNAYGYTF. The CDR3 DNA reads as TGTGCCAGCAGCTTGAGTCCGACAGGGAATGCCTATGGCTACACCTTC.

V usage is TRBV7-2 and J usage is TRBJ2-3; 7 bases are shared with TRBD1. The CDR3 spans 15 residues. CDR1 and CDR2 (germline): SGHTA, FQGNSA. Trimming removed 5 bases from V and 3 bases from J; junction bases left unmatched: 8. This chain's CDR3 is CASSERQGWTDTQYF. CDR3 sequence (DNA): TGTGCCAGCAGCGAACGACAGGGTTGGACAGATACGCAGTATTTT.

CDR3 sequence reads: CSVVTGNQPQHF. CDR3 sequence (DNA): TGCAGCGTTGTCACAGGGAATCAGCCCCAGCATTTT. The chain couples TRBV29-1 to TRBJ1-5; D is possibly TRBD1 (6 bases). Germline V gene data show CDR1 as SQVTM and CDR2 as ANQGSEA. Trimming removed 4 bases at V and 4 bases at J, with 8 bases between. The CDR3 consists of 12 residues.

This chain connects TRBV11-2 to TRBJ2-1; no definite D call. V was pared by 1 base and J by 6 bases, with 10 bases between. The V gene's germline CDR1 is SGHAT and CDR2 FQNNGV. The length of the CDR3 is 14 residues. This chain's CDR3 is CASSLAGWANEQFF. The CDR3 region has the DNA TGTGCCAGCAGCTTAGCCGGATGGGCCAATGAGCAGTTCTTC.

The chain couples TRBV2 to TRBJ2-7; a weak D match, TRBD2 (6 bases). V lost 7 bases to trimming and J lost 0 bases, with 10 bases between them. This CDR3 contains 13 residues. Germline assignment: CDR1 SNHLY and CDR2 FYNNEI. The DNA for the CDR3 is TGTGCCAGCAACCCCGGGGGCTCCTACGAGCAGTACTTC. Translating gives CASNPGGSYEQYF.

The V and J genes are TRBV9 and TRBJ2-1, with 10 bases fitting TRBD2. The CDR3 contains 15 residues. Germline CDR1 SGDLS, CDR2 YYNGEE. The V segment lost 0 bases and the J segment 7 bases; nucleotides outside the gene matches: 4. The CDR3 DNA is TGTGCCAGCAGCGTAGGTTCTAGCGGGAGTAATGAGCAGTTCTTC. This translates into CASSVGSSGSNEQFF. The entire variable domain, with the rest obtained from reference TRBV9 and TRBJ2-1, is as follows: DSGVTQTPKHLITATGQRVTLRCSPRSGDLSVYWYQQSLDQGLQFLIQYYNGEERAKGNILERFSAQQFPDLHSELNLSSLELGDSALYFCASSVGSSGSNEQFFGPGTRLTVL.

This chain links TRBV27 with TRBJ2-1, with unresolved D. V gave up 4 bases and J gave up 7 bases, with 5 bases separating them. Germline V gene data show CDR1 as MNHEY and CDR2 as SMNVEV (reference sequence). The CDR3 spans 11 residues. The CDR3 region is CASSYRNEQFF. Written as DNA, the CDR3 is TGTGCCAGCAGTTATAGAAATGAGCAGTTCTTC.

This clone was observed a handful of times. The rearrangement uses TRBV19 and TRBJ1-5; TRBD1 agrees at 9 bases. The germline CDR1 and CDR2 sequences are LNHDA and SQIVND (reference sequence). The CDR3 is 19 residues long. Trimming cost V 4 bases and J 1 base; bases outside gene matches: 14. The CDR3 loop reads CASSTRDRDLVMSNQPQHF. In nucleotides, the CDR3 is TGTGCCAGTAGTACCCGGGACAGGGACTTAGTTATGAGCAATCAGCCCCAGCATTTT.

This clone was detected only once. This rearrangement joins TRBV7-9 to TRBJ1-2; 11 bases align to TRBD1. The junction had 3 bases not matched to a gene; V was cut back by 3 bases and J by 3 bases. Germline V CDR1 and CDR2: SEHNR, FQNEAQ (reference sequence). The CDR3 length is 15 residues. CDR3 sequence reads: CASSFGTGGHYGYTF. In DNA, the CDR3 is TGTGCCAGCAGCTTCGGGACAGGGGGTCACTATGGCTACACCTTC.

This chain connects TRBV24-1 to TRBJ2-3; tentative D call: TRBD1 (6 bases). Germline V CDR1 and CDR2: KGHDR, SFDVKD. V lost 9 bases, J lost 4 bases, and 19 bases lay in between. The CDR3 covers 15 residues. The CDR3 reads CATRGGRGYSDTQYF. The CDR3 DNA reads as TGTGCCACCCGTGGAGGCAGGGGCTATTCAGATACGCAGTATTTT.

V gene TRBV5-6 combines with J gene TRBJ2-7; tentative D call: TRBD2 (6 bases). V gave up 1 base and J gave up 2 bases, with 13 bases separating them. Germline-derived CDR1 and CDR2 are SGHDT and YYEEEE. The CDR3 sequence is 15 residues long. For the CDR3, the DNA is TGTGCCAGCAGCTTGTTAGGGACTGGGACCTACGAGCAGTACTTC. The encoded protein is CASSLLGTGTYEQYF.

The chain carries TRBV19 and TRBJ2-2; TRBD2 is a possible D gene (5 bases). V was pared by 3 bases and J by 3 bases, with 11 bases between. The CDR3 is made up of 15 amino acids. Germline CDR1 is LNHDA and CDR2 is SQIVND (reference sequence). In DNA form, the CDR3 reads TGTGCCAGTAGTATGCGTGACTACGACACCGGGGAGCTGTTTTTT. This sequence encodes CASSMRDYDTGELFF.

The genes are TRBV4-1 and TRBJ2-7; 7 bases align to TRBD2. Germline V gene lookup returns CDR1 MGHRA and CDR2 YSYEKL. The CDR3 is made up of 17 amino acids. V shed 2 bases and J 2 bases; nucleotides not matched to a gene: 12. DNA for the CDR3: TGCGCCAGCAGCCAATACCCTCCTAGCGGACCCGCCTACGAGCAGTACTTC. Translating gives CASSQYPPSGPAYEQYF.

The chain recombines TRBV5-1 with TRBJ2-5; 7 nucleotides align to TRBD1. CDR3 length: 16 residues. V gave up 4 bases and J gave up 5 bases; unmatched junction bases: 14. In germline, CDR1 is SGHRS, CDR2 YFSETQ. The chain's CDR3 is CASSTNLQGPWETQYF. The CDR3 nucleotides read TGCGCCAGCAGCACAAACTTACAGGGGCCTTGGGAGACCCAGTACTTC. Supplemented by reference TRBV5-1 and TRBJ2-5, the full variable domain reads KAGVTQTPRYLIKTRGQQVTLSCSPISGHRSVSWYQQTPGQGLQFLFEYFSETQRNKGNFPGRFSGRQFSNSRSEMNVSTLELGDSALYLCASSTNLQGPWETQYFGPGTRLLVL.